This is a list of T cell receptor beta chains from one sample in a study of blood T cell repertoires in COVID-19. The table came from immunoSEQ multiplex PCR; TCRdb's copy has only in-frame clones and leaves some out. The table has 200,000 to 300,000 clones, roughly 88% seen once. The specimen sequenced was peripheral blood. The receptors were sampled from a man older than 75 with acute or convalescent COVID-19. The conserved cysteine and the conserved F or W are not part of the CDR3 here. The order of the fields is J gene, V gene, D gene, clone size, CDR3 protein. The D gene is left open where the match is weak. The size entry is marked missing in some rows and otherwise reads once, few, many or a size class.

J: TRBJ2-1; V: TRBV5-6; D: TRBD2; size: once; CDR3: ASNTNLGTSGSNEQF
J: TRBJ2-7; V: TRBV3-1/TRBV3-2; D: TRBD2; size: -; CDR3: ASSLSAGGGYEQY
J: TRBJ2-6; V: TRBV5-5; D: TRBD2; size: -; CDR3: ASSPSGTLSGANVLT
J: TRBJ2-2; V: TRBV27; D: -; size: -; CDR3: ASSSGDGATGELF
J: TRBJ1-1; V: TRBV29-1; D: -; size: -; CDR3: SAQGGGDTEAF
J: TRBJ2-7; V: TRBV10-3; D: TRBD2; size: -; CDR3: ASRGTSGFGYEQY
J: TRBJ2-1; V: TRBV6-2/TRBV6-3; D: TRBD2; size: -; CDR3: ASSRARRGEYNEQF
J: TRBJ2-1; V: TRBV3-1/TRBV3-2; D: -; size: -; CDR3: ASSQVGGSHEQF
J: TRBJ2-3; V: TRBV5-1; D: -; size: once; CDR3: ASSLRGQSTDTQY
J: TRBJ1-3; V: TRBV18; D: -; size: -; CDR3: ASSPAAGLPGNTIY
J: TRBJ1-3; V: TRBV11-2; D: TRBD1; size: once; CDR3: ASSRGQGGNGNTIY
J: TRBJ2-3; V: TRBV5-1; D: TRBD2; size: -; CDR3: ASSFRASGGAYTDTQY
J: TRBJ1-1; V: TRBV28; D: -; size: -; CDR3: ASSLQVQNTEAF
J: TRBJ1-2; V: TRBV7-2; D: -; size: -; CDR3: ASSLEVRGGYGYT
J: TRBJ1-6; V: TRBV11-2; D: -; size: -; CDR3: ASSLQGWNSPLH
J: TRBJ2-7; V: TRBV5-1; D: -; size: -; CDR3: ASGEQGSVYEQY
J: TRBJ1-5; V: TRBV2; D: TRBD1; size: few; CDR3: ASMGQAINQPQH
J: TRBJ2-7; V: TRBV19; D: TRBD1; size: -; CDR3: ATRQGGGEQY
J: TRBJ1-5; V: TRBV19; D: -; size: -; CDR3: ASSMRDINQPQH
J: TRBJ2-1; V: TRBV9; D: -; size: once; CDR3: ASSVGYRINNEQF
J: TRBJ1-6; V: TRBV2; D: TRBD1; size: -; CDR3: ASSEGTGDSPLH
J: TRBJ2-3; V: TRBV5-1; D: -; size: -; CDR3: ASSSDGINTDTQY
J: TRBJ1-1; V: TRBV5-1; D: -; size: -; CDR3: ASTSGDSGTEAF
J: TRBJ2-5; V: TRBV6-5; D: TRBD1; size: -; CDR3: ASGGQGLNTETQY
J: TRBJ2-2; V: TRBV5-1; D: -; size: -; CDR3: ASSFRVPNTGELF
J: TRBJ1-2; V: TRBV5-8; D: -; size: -; CDR3: ASSLNRREGYT
J: TRBJ2-7; V: TRBV21-1; D: -; size: -; CDR3: ASSPRDSSDYEQY
J: TRBJ1-1; V: TRBV5-1; D: -; size: -; CDR3: ASSLALSGGTEAF
J: TRBJ2-7; V: TRBV27; D: TRBD2; size: few; CDR3: ASRASGGYEQY
J: TRBJ1-6; V: TRBV11-3; D: TRBD1; size: -; CDR3: ASSSGQDSPLH
J: TRBJ2-7; V: TRBV6-5; D: -; size: -; CDR3: ASSSPRGGGTYEQY
J: TRBJ1-3; V: TRBV18; D: TRBD1; size: once; CDR3: ASSPVTGGSGNTIY
J: TRBJ2-5; V: TRBV28; D: -; size: -; CDR3: ASSTPRQVNRETQY
J: TRBJ1-6; V: TRBV4-1; D: TRBD1; size: -; CDR3: ASSQDTGANYNSPLH
J: TRBJ1-6; V: TRBV27; D: TRBD1; size: once; CDR3: ASSLWGTGERTLH
J: TRBJ2-2; V: TRBV13; D: TRBD2; size: -; CDR3: ASSSRLAGAGTGELF
J: TRBJ1-5; V: TRBV5-5; D: -; size: -; CDR3: ASSLWSLQPQH
J: TRBJ2-7; V: TRBV2; D: TRBD2; size: -; CDR3: ASREGGTYEQY
J: TRBJ2-2; V: TRBV7-7; D: -; size: -; CDR3: ASSRDSGTGELF
J: TRBJ1-6; V: TRBV19; D: TRBD1; size: -; CDR3: ASSSGDRASPLH
J: TRBJ2-3; V: TRBV27; D: -; size: few; CDR3: ASSFGYSTDTQY
J: TRBJ1-5; V: TRBV19; D: TRBD1; size: -; CDR3: ASRGTNRGQQPQH
J: TRBJ2-7; V: TRBV9; D: -; size: -; CDR3: ASSPHSGRVSYEQY
J: TRBJ1-6; V: TRBV11-2; D: -; size: -; CDR3: ASSPRRGIANSPLH
J: TRBJ1-2; V: TRBV19; D: TRBD1; size: -; CDR3: ASLRGTDSWGYT
J: TRBJ1-1; V: TRBV19; D: -; size: few; CDR3: ASSIDRNTEAF
J: TRBJ2-7; V: TRBV28; D: TRBD2; size: -; CDR3: ASRLETSGRARHEQY
J: TRBJ2-3; V: TRBV19; D: -; size: -; CDR3: ASSISGITDTQY
J: TRBJ1-1; V: TRBV10-3; D: TRBD1; size: -; CDR3: AISAPRGAEAF
J: TRBJ2-2; V: TRBV28; D: TRBD1; size: -; CDR3: ASSTTGLTGELF
J: TRBJ1-1; V: TRBV7-9; D: -; size: -; CDR3: ASSSAGRWNTEAF
J: TRBJ2-1; V: TRBV15; D: TRBD2; size: -; CDR3: ATSIGGGRAYNEQF
J: TRBJ1-5; V: TRBV7-2; D: -; size: -; CDR3: ASSLEARGGQPQH